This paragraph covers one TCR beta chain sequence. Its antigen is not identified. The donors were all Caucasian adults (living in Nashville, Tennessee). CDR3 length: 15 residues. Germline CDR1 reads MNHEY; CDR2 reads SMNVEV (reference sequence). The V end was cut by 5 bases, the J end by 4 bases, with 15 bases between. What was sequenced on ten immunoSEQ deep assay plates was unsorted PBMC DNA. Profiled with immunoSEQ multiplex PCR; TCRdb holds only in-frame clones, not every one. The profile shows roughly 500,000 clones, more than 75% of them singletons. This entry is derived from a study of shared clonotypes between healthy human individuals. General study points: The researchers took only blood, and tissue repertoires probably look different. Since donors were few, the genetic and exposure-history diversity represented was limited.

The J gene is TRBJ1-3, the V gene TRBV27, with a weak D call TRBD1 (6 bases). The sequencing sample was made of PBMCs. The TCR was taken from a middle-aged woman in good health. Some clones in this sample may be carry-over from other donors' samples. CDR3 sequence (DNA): TGTGCCAGCAGTATAAACGGGGGCATCGGAAACACCATATATTTT. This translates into CASSINGGIGNTIYF.